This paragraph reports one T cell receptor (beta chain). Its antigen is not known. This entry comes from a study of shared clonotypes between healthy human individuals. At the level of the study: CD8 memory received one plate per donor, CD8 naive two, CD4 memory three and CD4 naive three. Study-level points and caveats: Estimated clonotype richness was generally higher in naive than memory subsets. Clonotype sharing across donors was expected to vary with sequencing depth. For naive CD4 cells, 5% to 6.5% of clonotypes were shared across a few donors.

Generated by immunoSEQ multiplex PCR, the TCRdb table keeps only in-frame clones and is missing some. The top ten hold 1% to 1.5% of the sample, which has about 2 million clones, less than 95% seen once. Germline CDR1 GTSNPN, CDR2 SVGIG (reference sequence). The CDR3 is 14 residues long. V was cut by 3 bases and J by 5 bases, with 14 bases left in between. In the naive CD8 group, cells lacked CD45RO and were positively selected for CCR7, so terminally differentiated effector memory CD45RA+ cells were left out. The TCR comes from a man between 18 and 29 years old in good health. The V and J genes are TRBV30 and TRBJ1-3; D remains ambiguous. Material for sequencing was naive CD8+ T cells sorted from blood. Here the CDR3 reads CAWSPGSPRNTIYF. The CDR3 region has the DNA TGTGCCTGGAGCCCAGGATCACCCAGAAACACCATATATTTT.